This is a list of T cell receptor beta chains from one sample in a study of CD8+CD57+ T cells in acquired aplastic anemia. Each CDR3 protein gets one entry after TCRdb re-called the reads with MiXCR. Of roughly 190,000 distinct CDR3 sequences listed, approximately 48% are singletons. What was sequenced was sorted CD4+, CD8+, or CD8+CD57+ T cells (not recorded which) from PBMCs. The receptors were gathered from a human donor with aplastic anemia. Each CDR3 is given with its conserved first and last residue. A D gene is named only where the DNA matches it firmly. Rows may omit the clone size; those that give it use once, few, many or a size class.

many	TRBV6-5	TRBJ2-7	.	TGTGCCAGCAGGGGTGTTGGCTACGAGCAGTACTTC	CASRGVGYEQYF
.	TRBV24-1	TRBJ1-2	.	TGTGCCACCCAGAGCGACCCCGGGTTGTATGGCTACACCTTC	CATQSDPGLYGYTF
.	TRBV9	TRBJ2-3	TRBD1	TGTGCCAGCAGCTCCCCGGGACAGGGGGCAGATACGCAGTATTTT	CASSSPGQGADTQYF
.	TRBV28	TRBJ1-2	.	TGTGCCAGCAGTTTATTAGGCGCCCACTATGGCTACACCTTC	CASSLLGAHYGYTF
many	TRBV7-9	TRBJ1-4	.	TGTGCCAGCAGGTCAGACCGTGCAACTAATGAAAAACTGTTTTTT	CASRSDRATNEKLFF
.	TRBV7-6	TRBJ2-7	.	TGTGCCAGCAGCTTAGCAGGCACGGGTGGTTCCTACGAGCAGTACTTC	CASSLAGTGGSYEQYF
many	TRBV20-1	TRBJ1-6	.	TGCAGTGCTAGCCGGGGGACCTATAATTCACCCCTCCACTTT	CSASRGTYNSPLHF
medium-sized	TRBV20-1	TRBJ2-5	.	TGCAGTGCTACCGGGGAGACCCAGTACTTC	CSATGETQYF
.	TRBV7-2	TRBJ2-5	TRBD2	TGTGCCAGCAGCTTAGGGATAGCGGGGGGCGGGGAGGCCCAGTACTTC	CASSLGIAGGGEAQYF
.	TRBV7-9	TRBJ1-4	.	TGTGCCAGCAGCTTAGGAGCAGGAGAAAAACTGTTTTTT	CASSLGAGEKLFF
.	TRBV20-1	TRBJ2-3	TRBD2	TGCAGTGCTAGAGATAGCCTAGCGGGAGAGGGGAATGCGCAGTATTTT	CSARDSLAGEGNAQYF
.	TRBV20-1	TRBJ1-5	.	TGCAGTGCTAGAGATTTTTCGGAAAGCGATCAGCCCCAGCATTTT	CSARDFSESDQPQHF
.	TRBV11-1	TRBJ2-7	TRBD2	TGTGCCAGCAGCTTACTAGCGGGAGGATTCTCCTACGAGCAGTACTTC	CASSLLAGGFSYEQYF
many	TRBV5-1	TRBJ2-2	TRBD2	TGCGCCAGCAGCTTCCTTATAGCGGGAGAGCTGTTTTTT	CASSFLIAGELFF
once	TRBV2	TRBJ1-2	.	TGTGCCAGCAGTGAAAAGGCAGCCTACACCTTC	CASSEKAAYTF
many	TRBV5-1	TRBJ2-2	TRBD1	TGCGCCAGCAGCTTCACAGGGGGGACCGGGGAGCTGTTTTTT	CASSFTGGTGELFF
.	TRBV10-3	TRBJ1-5	.	TGTGCCATCAGTTTAAGGGGGTTGGGGCGTCAGCCTCAGCATTTT	CAISLRGLGRQPQHF
.	TRBV10-3	TRBJ1-6	TRBD1	TGTGCCATCAGTGAACGTGGGACAGACAATTCACCCCTCCACTTT	CAISERGTDNSPLHF
.	TRBV9	TRBJ1-1	.	TGTGCCAGCAGCGCAGAGGGCGGGACTGAAGCTTTCTTT	CASSAEGGTEAFF
.	TRBV12-3/TRBV12-4	TRBJ2-2	TRBD2	TGTGCCAGCAGGACTAGCGGGAGGGCCGTGAACACCGGGGAGCTGTTTTTT	CASRTSGRAVNTGELFF
.	TRBV9	TRBJ2-3	TRBD2	TGTGCCAGCAGCGTCAGCGGGGGCAGAGATACGCAGTATTTT	CASSVSGGRDTQYF
.	TRBV19	TRBJ2-1	.	TGTGCCAGTAGACAGATTCCCAGTGAGCAGTTCTTC	CASRQIPSEQFF
.	TRBV11-1	TRBJ2-1	.	TGTGCCAGCAGCTTTAGGACAAACAATGAGCAGTTCTTC	CASSFRTNNEQFF
.	TRBV25-1	TRBJ1-2	.	TGTGCCAGCGTTGCAAGGGACGGAAGTAACTATGGCTACACCTTC	CASVARDGSNYGYTF
many	TRBV9	TRBJ2-2	.	TGTGCCAGCAGCCGCCTCGCCGGGGAGCTGTTTTTT	CASSRLAGELFF
many	TRBV20-1	TRBJ2-3	.	TGCAGTGCTAGAGACGGGAGTTTAAATACGCAGTATTTT	CSARDGSLNTQYF
.	TRBV20-1	TRBJ1-5	.	TGCAGTGCCCCCACCACAACAGGTCGTAATCAGCCCCAGCATTTT	CSAPTTTGRNQPQHF
.	TRBV15	TRBJ1-3	TRBD1	TGTGCCACCAGCAGAGAACAGGGGCGTACTGGAAACACCATATATTTT	CATSREQGRTGNTIYF
.	TRBV2	TRBJ1-6	TRBD1	TGTGCCAGCAGTTGGGGGACAGCGAATTCACCCCTCCACTTT	CASSWGTANSPLHF
.	TRBV24-1	TRBJ2-1	.	TGTGCCACCAGTGGGCCTACTTTT	CATSGPTF
.	TRBV6-1	TRBJ2-7	TRBD1	TGTGCCAGCAGTCGGGACAGGGCTGGATACGAGCAGTACTTC	CASSRDRAGYEQYF
.	TRBV2	TRBJ2-3	TRBD1	TGTGCCAGCGCCGGGACAGGGGTTCCAGATACGCAGTATTTT	CASAGTGVPDTQYF
many	TRBV7-2	TRBJ2-2	.	TGTGCCAGCAGCTTAGACAGGCCACGGGACACCGGGGAGCTGTTTTTT	CASSLDRPRDTGELFF
few	TRBV9	TRBJ1-1	.	TGTGCCAGCAGCGCTTTAGGCACTGAAGCTTTCTTT	CASSALGTEAFF
many	TRBV20-1	TRBJ1-3	.	TGCAGTGCTAGAGACCCCCGCCAGGAGGGAAACACCATATATTTT	CSARDPRQEGNTIYF
many	TRBV5-1	TRBJ2-5	TRBD1	TGCGCCAGCAGCACCCAGGGGGAAGAGACCCAGTACTTC	CASSTQGEETQYF
medium-sized	TRBV10-3	TRBJ1-1	TRBD1	TGTGCCATCAGCTACGACAGGGCCACTGAAGCTTTCTTT	CAISYDRATEAFF
many	TRBV6-6	TRBJ2-7	.	TGTGCCAGCAGTTACTCGAGGCGCGTTTACGAGCAGTACTTC	CASSYSRRVYEQYF
.	TRBV5-1	TRBJ2-7	TRBD1	TGCGCCAGCAGCTTGGCCCGGGACAGGAATCTCCACGAGCAGTACTTC	CASSLARDRNLHEQYF
.	TRBV6-2/TRBV6-3	TRBJ2-1	TRBD1	TGTGCCAGCAGTTTCCGTTGGACAGGGGGGCTCCGTGGTGAGCAGTTCTTC	CASSFRWTGGLRGEQFF
.	TRBV7-9	TRBJ2-7	.	TGTGCCAGCAACAAGGGGGGCAACGAGCAGTACTTC	CASNKGGNEQYF
.	TRBV2	TRBJ2-1	TRBD2	TGTGCCAACCCCTCCGGGACTAGCGGGATCAATGAGCAGTTCTTC	CANPSGTSGINEQFF
many	TRBV2	TRBJ1-5	TRBD1	TGTGCCAGCAGTGGGACAGGGAATCAGCCCCAGCATTTT	CASSGTGNQPQHF
many	TRBV19	TRBJ1-1	.	TGTGCCAGTAGTATAGATGGCAGGGGAGGCACTGAAGCTTTCTTT	CASSIDGRGGTEAFF
many	TRBV5-1	TRBJ2-2	TRBD1	TGCGCCAGCAGCGCCTGGACAGGAAACACCGGGGAGCTGTTTTTT	CASSAWTGNTGELFF
.	TRBV7-9	TRBJ1-1	TRBD1	TGTGCCAGCAGCCATCGGGACAGACTCCTTGAGGCTTTCTTT	CASSHRDRLLEAFF
.	TRBV24-1	TRBJ2-3	.	TGTGCCACCAGTGATTTGGACGGGAGAGCCACAGATACGCAGTACTTT	CATSDLDGRATDTQYF